This paragraph covers one T cell receptor beta chain sequence. Its antigen target is currently unknown. No base qualities exist here, and no much larger clone lies one base off it. V lost 1 base and J lost 3 bases, and the count of bases not matched to a germline gene is 2. The CDR3 holds 16 amino acids from the cysteine to the phenylalanine. The entry retains the CDR3 DNA only, 48 bases that are in frame from base 1. Per the germline V gene, MGHDK is the CDR1 and SYGVNS is the CDR2. Library prep was done by the immunoSEQ multiplex PCR assay. Genomic DNA from the sorted T-cell subsets was used to amplify rearranged TCR beta chain products, which were then sequenced. The source study handled its data this way. Shannon entropy and Simpson indices were used to measure the diversity of productive TCR beta rearrangements in each repertoire. To assess clonal expansion, the frequencies of the 100 most abundant productive TCR beta clonotypes were added up as a share of total reads. The TRB repertoires were scored with a self-reactivity index that is based on amino acid usage at CDR3beta positions 6 and 7. Repertoire analyses used two-way ANOVA; flow cytometric analyses used Student t or Mann-Whitney tests. TCRdb carries this immuneACCESS record with in-frame sequences only. Its versions omit some clonotypes, under half of them owing to an unresolved V gene in the studies checked, with the rest unexplained. V and J calls and clone size are as listed in that table; D and trimming were resolved from the DNA. The sample contains fewer than 35,000 clones, approximately 91% of them found a single time. About an eighth of the sample comes from the top ten.

Repertoire analyses used roughly eight healthy control donors as the comparison group. Before genomic DNA extraction, CD8+ T cells without CD4 were isolated from blood. This sample was included in a study of regulatory and conventional T cells in RAG deficiency (dated by TCRdb to about 2017). With respect to the entire study: High-throughput TCR beta sequencing was used to compare the diversity and composition of the Treg, conventional CD4+ and CD8+ T cell repertoires of RAG-deficient patients with those of healthy controls.

Study-level results and caveats: Some T-cell subset analyses were not performed for some subjects. Compared with control T-cell subpopulations, the RAG-deficient patients had markedly lower Shannon entropy and higher Simpson indices. Compared with controls, Omenn syndrome and CID/AS patients had 85 to 100-fold fewer unique TCR beta sequences in Treg cells, but only around 10-fold fewer in the other subsets. In Omenn syndrome patients, sorted CD25-high CD127-low cells may represent peripherally activated cells rather than bona fide Treg cells. All patient T-cell subsets had shorter CDR3 lengths; Omenn syndrome patients showed >80% Treg-Tconv repertoire overlap at nucleotide and amino acid level.

This sample was also put to use in a study of regulatory T cells. As the second paper documents: The multiplex PCR used 52 forward TRBV primers and 13 reverse TRBJ primers, with assay-based and computational corrections for amplification bias. In patients, repertoires had restricted unique TRB V-J pairs and skewed V and J gene usage, with regulatory T cells showing the most marked changes. Between CD3G-deficient patients and healthy controls, the study compared T-cell receptor beta repertoires in sorted regulatory T cells, conventional CD4+ T cells and CD8+ T cells. Ficoll density separation was used to isolate peripheral blood mononuclear cells. CD3+ CD8+ CD4- T cells were isolated using a FACSAria cell sorter. Rearranged TRB loci were amplified from genomic DNA by multiplex PCR within the immunoSEQ assay. TRB amplicons were sequenced using an Illumina HiSeq platform. Raw sequences were error-filtered and aligned to reference gene sequences by custom algorithms, then analyzed with the immunoSEQ online tools. Frequencies of productive and nonproductive TRB rearrangements were evaluated among both unique and total sequences. For group comparisons, t tests, Mann-Whitney tests or two-way ANOVA were performed in Prism software.

The TCR comes from a human donor in good health. Sequencing was carried out using CD8+ T cells sorted from blood. In this chain, TRBV25-1 is recombined with TRBJ2-1; TRBD2 lines up with 11 middle nucleotides. The CDR3 is CASSEFSGGGYNEQFF. The nucleotides are TGTGCCAGCAGTGAATTTAGCGGGGGGGGCTACAATGAGCAGTTCTTC.